These 27 T cell receptor beta chains were sequenced from one sample in a study of T-cell reconstitution after alpha-beta-depleted transplantation in children. TCRbeta library preparation incorporated unique molecular identifiers. TCRdb used MiXCR to reprocess the PCR reads, holding one entry per CDR3 protein. This table has approximately 500,000 distinct CDR3 sequences, 25% to 30% appearing once. This specimen was PBMCs, taken before TCRalphabeta/CD19-depleted stem cell transplant. The source is a boy in the first two years of life with Wiskott-Aldrich syndrome, due to receive a stem cell transplant.

The table lists this clonotype with a few counts. The gene calls are TRBV6-1 and TRBJ2-3; D is unclear. Germline V lookup: CDR1 MNHNS, CDR2 SASEGT. Trimming cost V 0 bases and J 7 bases, with 8 bases left between them. This CDR3 region has 13 residues. CDR3 sequence (DNA): TGTGCCAGCAGTGAAGCGTGGCCGCATACGCAGTATTTT. This codes for CASSEAWPHTQYF.

The V and J genes are TRBV5-1 and TRBJ2-1, with TRBD2 as a possible D gene (6 bases). There are 13 residues in the CDR3. Germline loops: CDR1 SGHRS, CDR2 YFSETQ. V lost 1 base and J 9 bases, leaving 11 bases between the germline ends. CDR3 DNA sequence: TGCGCCAGCAGCTTGTTGTCGCGGGGTGAGCAGTTCTTC. Translated, it gives CASSLLSRGEQFF. Full variable domain (remainder filled in from reference TRBV5-1 and TRBJ2-1): KAGVTQTPRYLIKTRGQQVTLSCSPISGHRSVSWYQQTPGQGLQFLFEYFSETQRNKGNFPGRFSGRQFSNSRSEMNVSTLELGDSALYLCASSLLSRGEQFFGPGTRLTVL.

About this clonotype itself: The junction departs from the called germline gene at one end, perhaps through a read error. This chain uses TRBV12-3 or TRBV12-4 with TRBJ2-1; D call uncertain. The CDR3 is made up of 13 amino acids. The CDR3, as DNA: TGTGCCAGCAGATTAGACCACCACAATGAGCAGTTCTTC. It encodes CASRLDHHNEQFF.

This clonotype was found a few times. The chain links TRBV20-1 to TRBJ2-1; TRBD2 matches at 12 bases. J gave up 5 bases and V 0 bases, and 11 bases lay outside the gene matches. CDR3 length: 18 amino acids. Germline CDR1 DFQATT, CDR2 SNEGSKA (reference sequence). This CDR3 is CSARDFRLTSGGNNEQFF. For the CDR3, the DNA is TGCAGTGCTAGAGATTTTAGATTGACTAGCGGGGGAAACAATGAGCAGTTCTTC.

This rearrangement joins TRBV9 to TRBJ1-5, with D possibly TRBD1 on 5 matching bases. This CDR3 is 13 amino acids long. V lost 6 bases and J 3 bases, leaving 10 bases between the germline ends. In germline, CDR1 is SGDLS, CDR2 YYNGEE. The CDR3: CASNRGDNQPQHF. The CDR3 coding sequence is TGTGCCAGCAACAGAGGGGACAATCAGCCCCAGCATTTT.

The CDR3 here is CSARRLAGETQYF. The CDR3 DNA is TGCAGTGCTCGGAGGCTAGCGGGAGAGACCCAGTACTTC. The J gene is TRBJ2-5, the V gene TRBV20-1; 8 bases line up with TRBD2. The V gene's germline CDR1 is DFQATT and CDR2 SNEGSKA (reference sequence). The CDR3 runs 13 residues. Trimming cost V 5 bases and J 4 bases; bases outside gene matches: 6.

This rearrangement joins TRBV5-1 to TRBJ2-4; D perhaps matches TRBD1 (5 bases). Trimming took 0 bases from V and 5 from J, leaving 9 bases between them. CDR1 and CDR2 (germline): SGHRS, YFSETQ. The CDR3 spans 14 residues. DNA of the CDR3: TGCGCCAGCAGCTTGGGGGTAGGGGAAAACATTCAGTACTTC. It yields the protein CASSLGVGENIQYF. Looking up the rest from reference TRBV5-1 and TRBJ2-4 gives the full variable domain: KAGVTQTPRYLIKTRGQQVTLSCSPISGHRSVSWYQQTPGQGLQFLFEYFSETQRNKGNFPGRFSGRQFSNSRSEMNVSTLELGDSALYLCASSLGVGENIQYFGAGTRLSVL.

The V and J genes are TRBV14 and TRBJ1-2; no clear D. Germline CDR1 SGHDN, CDR2 FVKESK. The CDR3 covers 13 residues. The ends were cut back, 4 bases at V and 7 bases at J, with 13 bases in the middle. The CDR3 protein is CASSRPTLGGYTF. CDR3 sequence (DNA): TGTGCCAGCAGCCGACCGACTCTCGGTGGCTACACCTTC. Filled out from reference TRBV14 and TRBJ1-2, the complete variable domain reads EAGVTQFPSHSVIEKGQTVTLRCDPISGHDNLYWYRRVMGKEIKFLLHFVKESKQDESGMPNNRFLAERTGGTYSTLKVQPAELEDSGVYFCASSRPTLGGYTFGSGTRLTVV.

The chain has TRBV27 and TRBJ1-2; possibly TRBD1 for D (5 bases). There are 14 residues in the CDR3. V gave up 2 bases and J gave up 5 bases, with 12 bases separating them. Germline V CDR1 and CDR2: MNHEY, SMNVEV (reference sequence). As DNA, the CDR3 is TGTGCCAGCAGTTTAGGGTACCAGGGTTATGGCTACACCTTC. It codes for CASSLGYQGYGYTF.

The rearrangement links TRBV5-1 to TRBJ2-3, with D possibly TRBD2 on 5 matching bases. CDR3 length: 13 amino acids. V was shortened by 4 bases and J by 3 bases, with 9 bases between the two germline ends. Germline V CDR1 and CDR2: SGHRS, YFSETQ. The CDR3 bases are TGCGCCAGCAGCCTACTAGAGACAGATACGCAGTATTTT. As protein: CASSLLETDTQYF.

This clonotype came up a few times. V and J are TRBV7-9 and TRBJ2-5; maybe TRBD2 (5 bases). CDR3 length equals 15 residues. The V gene lost 5 bases and the J gene lost 8 bases, with 21 bases spanning the gap. Per the germline V gene, CDR1 is SEHNR and CDR2 is FQNEAQ (reference sequence). The CDR3 nucleotides are TGTGCCAGCAGCCCTCCGCCGGACTCCATCCCTACCCAGTACTTC. Translating gives CASSPPPDSIPTQYF.

The chain uses TRBV20-1 and TRBJ2-1; TRBD2 matches at 11 bases. The CDR3 is made up of 17 amino acids. After removal of 3 bases from V and 0 bases from J, the junction contained 7 bases not matched to a gene. Germline V gene sequence: CDR1 DFQATT, CDR2 SNEGSKA (reference sequence). In DNA form, the CDR3 reads TGCAGTGCTAGGAAACTAGCGGGAGCTCCCTCCTACAATGAGCAGTTCTTC. It encodes CSARKLAGAPSYNEQFF.

The chain has TRBV5-1 and TRBJ2-3; D remains unclear. The CDR3 is made up of 18 amino acids. Per the germline V gene, CDR1 is SGHRS and CDR2 is YFSETQ. Trimming removed 9 bases at V and 5 bases at J, with 31 bases between. For the CDR3, the DNA is TGCGCCATCTCGCCCTCCCGCCCGCCCTCTGTCCGGGTAGATACGCAGTATTTT. Translating gives CAISPSRPPSVRVDTQYF.

This clonotype was seen a few times. This chain connects TRBV20-1 to TRBJ2-4; TRBD2 matches 8 bases. After removal of 8 bases from V and 5 bases from J, the junction contained 8 bases not matched to a gene. Germline V lookup: CDR1 DFQATT, CDR2 SNEGSKA (reference sequence). This CDR3 comprises 13 residues. The CDR3 DNA reads TGCAGTTCCAGCGGGAGAAATGAAAACATTCAGTACTTC. Its translation: CSSSGRNENIQYF.

J is TRBJ2-1 and V is TRBV12-3 or TRBV12-4; D may be TRBD2 (7 bases). V was shortened by 5 bases and J by 4 bases, with 18 bases between the two germline ends. This CDR3 comprises 16 residues. This CDR3 is CASSPPKGGSYNEQFF. The DNA of the CDR3 is TGTGCCAGCAGTCCTCCCAAGGGGGGGTCATACAATGAGCAGTTCTTC.

The gene calls are TRBV20-1 and TRBJ1-1, with D hard to call. The CDR3 covers 13 residues. Between the trimmed V and J ends, which lost 5 bases and 0 bases, there was a span of 10 bases. The germline CDR1 and CDR2 sequences are DFQATT and SNEGSKA (reference sequence). CDR3 protein: CSAPSDMNTEAFF. DNA for the CDR3: TGCAGTGCTCCTTCTGACATGAACACTGAAGCTTTCTTT.

V and J are TRBV5-1 and TRBJ2-1; TRBD2 matches 10 bases. Germline CDR1 SGHRS, CDR2 YFSETQ. V shed 4 bases and J 2 bases; nucleotides not matched to a gene: 9. The CDR3 extends over 17 amino acids. CDR3 DNA: TGCGCCAGCAGCCCCCTAGGAGCGGGAGGGGCCTACAATGAGCAGTTCTTC. This sequence encodes CASSPLGAGGAYNEQFF.

This clonotype was detected only a few times. This chain connects TRBV7-3 to TRBJ2-2, with TRBD1 matching over 9 bases. The CDR3 totals 15 residues. CDR1 is SGHTA, CDR2 FQGTGA, per germline. V lost 4 bases and J lost 7; bases outside the gene matches: 7. CDR3 loop: CASSYGDRDFGELFF. In nucleotides, the CDR3 is TGTGCCAGCAGCTACGGGGACAGGGACTTCGGGGAGCTGTTTTTT.

The gene calls are TRBV7-6 and TRBJ1-5; 7 bases match TRBD1. The V segment lost 2 bases and the J segment 0 bases; nucleotides outside the gene matches: 10. This CDR3 region has 18 residues. Germline V gene data show CDR1 as SGHVS and CDR2 as FNYEAQ. The CDR3, as DNA: TGTGCCAGCAGCTTACGTCCGGGACAGCCCTATAGCAATCAGCCCCAGCATTTT. Translating gives CASSLRPGQPYSNQPQHF.

This clonotype was picked up a small number of times. This chain joins TRBV9 and TRBJ2-3; 8 nucleotides align to TRBD2. This CDR3 has 16 amino acids. The V segment lost 0 bases and the J segment 1 base; nucleotides outside the gene matches: 4. Germline values: CDR1 SGDLS, CDR2 YYNGEE. CDR3 DNA sequence: TGTGCCAGCAGCGTAGATAGTAGCGGGGGCACAGATACGCAGTATTTT. This encodes CASSVDSSGGTDTQYF.

The V and J genes are TRBV12-3 or TRBV12-4 and TRBJ2-7; no definite D call. Deletions cut 1 base from V and 2 bases from J, with 9 bases between. The CDR3 runs to 14 residues. The CDR3 DNA sequence: TGTGCCAGCAGTTTAGAACTGGCAACCTACGAGCAGTACTTC. It yields the protein CASSLELATYEQYF.

This clonotype was counted between two and nine times. The chain joins TRBV5-1 to TRBJ2-3; 13 nucleotides line up with TRBD2. The ends lost 1 base at V and 0 bases at J; junction bases unmatched: 5. Looked up from germline, CDR1 is SGHRS and CDR2 is YFSETQ. CDR3 size: 18 residues. CDR3 region: CASSLRRTSGSSTDTQYF. CDR3 sequence (DNA): TGCGCCAGCAGCTTGCGTCGGACTAGCGGGAGTAGCACAGATACGCAGTATTTT.

This chain connects TRBV27 to TRBJ2-1; D might be TRBD2 (6 bases). The CDR3 extends over 17 amino acids. CDR1 is MNHEY, CDR2 SMNVEV, per germline (reference sequence). Trimming shortened V by 3 bases and J by 0 bases, and 15 bases separated the two germline ends. Here the CDR3 reads CASSFSPLAFSYNEQFF. In nucleotides, the CDR3 is TGTGCCAGCAGTTTTTCCCCACTAGCCTTCTCCTACAATGAGCAGTTCTTC.

The chain links TRBV5-1 to TRBJ2-2; 10 bases fit TRBD2. Per germline, CDR1 SGHRS and CDR2 YFSETQ. The length of the CDR3 is 15 residues. The trim removed 0 bases at V and 7 bases at J, leaving 3 bases unmatched. The CDR3 DNA sequence: TGCGCCAGCAGCTTGGGGCTAGCGGGAGTCGGGGAGCTGTTTTTT. It encodes CASSLGLAGVGELFF.

The J gene is TRBJ2-6, the V gene TRBV20-1, with 7 positions matching TRBD2. Per the germline V gene, CDR1 is DFQATT and CDR2 is SNEGSKA (reference sequence). The CDR3 has 17 residues. J gave up 2 bases and V 1 base, and 8 bases lay outside the gene matches. Here the CDR3 DNA reads TGCAGTGCTAGAGTTATCGCGGGGGAACCTGGGGCCAACGTCCTGACTTTC. This translates into CSARVIAGEPGANVLTF.

This clonotype was seen a few times. This chain connects TRBV29-1 to TRBJ1-4; D unresolved. The germline gives CDR1 SQVTM, CDR2 ANQGSEA. V gave up 1 base and J gave up 4 bases, with 7 bases separating them. The length of the CDR3 is 13 residues. CDR3 amino acids: CSVEGLHNEKLFF. The CDR3 DNA reads as TGCAGCGTTGAAGGGCTTCATAATGAAAAACTGTTTTTT.

CDR3 in DNA: TGTGCCACCAGTGACCCGGGGACAGAAGCTTTCTTT. Translated, it gives CATSDPGTEAFF. The genes are TRBV24-1 and TRBJ1-1; TRBD1 might be the D (6 bases). The CDR3 has 12 residues. V shed 4 bases and J shed 8 bases, with 10 bases lying between them. Germline CDR1 KGHDR, CDR2 SFDVKD.